One and the same sample provided the 16 T cell receptor beta chains below, sequenced in a study of shared clonotypes between healthy human individuals. Cells designated naive CD8 were CD45RO-negative and were positively selected for CCR7, with terminally differentiated effector memory CD45RA+ cells excluded. Clones were sequenced by immunoSEQ multiplex PCR, and TCRdb holds only the in-frame ones, with some missing. Among about 610,000 clones listed, 96% were seen once. The specimen was naive CD8+ T cells sorted from blood. The receptors originated from a woman younger than 45 in good health.

V is TRBV10-3 and J is TRBJ2-5; TRBD2 is a possible D gene (5 bases). With the DNA end fitting TRBJ2-7 better, the J assignment may be wrong. CDR3 length equals 13 residues. Germline assignment: CDR1 ENHRY and CDR2 SYGVKD. The CDR3 coding sequence is TGTGCCACCGCCGATGGATTTCGGGGCGAGCAGTACTTC. It translates to CATADGFRGEQYF.

This clone was found once. The chain recombines TRBV19 with TRBJ2-7; tentative D call: TRBD1 (6 bases). The CDR3 extends over 14 amino acids. Germline values: CDR1 LNHDA, CDR2 SQIVND (reference sequence). V lost 7 bases to trimming and J lost 1 base, with 14 bases between them. The CDR3 coding sequence is TGTGCCAGTAAGACCAGGGGACAATCCTACGAGCAGTACTTC. This translates into CASKTRGQSYEQYF. Full variable domain (outside the CDR3, taken from reference TRBV19 and TRBJ2-7): DGGITQSPKYLFRKEGQNVTLSCEQNLNHDAMYWYRQDPGQGLRLIYYSQIVNDFQKGDIAEGYSVSREKKESFPLTVTSAQKNPTAFYLCASKTRGQSYEQYFGPGTRLTVT.

The chain combines TRBV11-2 with TRBJ2-5; D ambiguous. Trimming stripped 2 bases from V and 4 bases from J, with 5 bases between. Germline values: CDR1 SGHAT, CDR2 FQNNGV. CDR3 length: 12 amino acids. CDR3 nucleotide sequence: TGTGCCAGCAGCTTATCGGGAGAGACCCAGTACTTC. The encoded protein is CASSLSGETQYF.

The CDR3 coding sequence is TGCGCCAGCAGCTTGGAGTTAGCGGGAGGGCCTACAGATACGCAGTATTTT. Its translation is CASSLELAGGPTDTQYF. The chain has TRBV5-1 and TRBJ2-3; 11 bases align to TRBD2. Germline-derived CDR1 and CDR2 are SGHRS and YFSETQ. V shed 0 bases and J 3 bases; nucleotides not matched to a gene: 6. The CDR3 runs to 17 residues.

The rearrangement joins TRBV23-1 to TRBJ2-2, with D perhaps TRBD1 (6 bases). TRBV23-1 is filed as an ORF, its function uncertain. The germline V and J ends were trimmed by 9 bases and 0 bases, with 14 bases remaining between them. This CDR3 comprises 15 residues. The CDR3 region is CARDRQDSNTGELFF. In DNA form, the CDR3 reads TGCGCCAGGGACCGACAGGACTCGAACACCGGGGAGCTGTTTTTT.

V is TRBV5-4 and J is TRBJ2-7; 8 bases match TRBD2. V shed 0 bases and J 4 bases; nucleotides not matched to a gene: 6. The CDR3 has 15 amino acids. In germline, CDR1 is SGHNT, CDR2 YYREEE (reference sequence). DNA for the CDR3: TGTGCCAGCAGCTTGGTTCCGGGAGGGCTATACGAGCAGTACTTC. It codes for CASSLVPGGLYEQYF.

The chain recombines TRBV5-1 with TRBJ2-7, with 8 bases that match TRBD1. Germline trimming cut 2 bases from V and 7 bases from J; bases unmatched to any gene: 11. The CDR3 length is 15 residues. In germline, CDR1 is SGHRS, CDR2 YFSETQ. CDR3 loop: CASSLIIQGAREQYF. In DNA, the CDR3 is TGCGCCAGCAGCTTAATTATCCAGGGGGCGAGGGAGCAGTACTTC.

The chain joins TRBV7-6 to TRBJ2-2; no definite D call. The CDR3 consists of 14 residues. V was shortened by 1 base and J by 7 bases, with 10 bases between the two germline ends. Germline assignment: CDR1 SGHVS and CDR2 FNYEAQ. The CDR3 is CASSLGVTGGELFF. In nucleotides, the CDR3 is TGTGCCAGCAGCTTAGGTGTAACGGGCGGGGAGCTGTTTTTT.

The CDR3 sequence is CASSSRGQVPNEQFF. CDR3 bases: TGCGCCAGCAGCTCTCGAGGACAGGTCCCCAATGAGCAGTTCTTC. This rearrangement joins TRBV5-1 to TRBJ2-1; 7 bases are shared with TRBD1. Losses at the gene ends were 3 bases for V and 6 bases for J; bases not matched to a gene: 9. Germline lookup yields CDR1 SGHRS and CDR2 YFSETQ. This CDR3 is 15 amino acids long.

The chain is built from TRBV20-1 and TRBJ2-7, with D unclear. The length of the CDR3 is 10 residues. Trimming removed 7 bases from V and 6 bases from J, with 10 bases in between. Germline CDR1 DFQATT, CDR2 SNEGSKA (reference sequence). CDR3 sequence: CSVSMGEQYF. CDR3 nucleotides: TGCAGTGTTAGTATGGGCGAGCAGTACTTC.

V is TRBV7-9 and J is TRBJ2-7; 7 bases agree with TRBD1. CDR1 and CDR2 from the germline V gene are SEHNR and FQNEAQ (reference sequence). Trimming removed 5 bases from V and 5 bases from J; junction bases left unmatched: 6. The CDR3 covers 13 residues. Here the CDR3 DNA reads TGTGCCAGCAGCGGAGACAGGGTCAACGAGCAGTACTTC. Its translation is CASSGDRVNEQYF. The full variable domain, with the rest looked up from reference TRBV7-9 and TRBJ2-7, is DTGVSQNPRHKITKRGQNVTFRCDPISEHNRLYWYRQTLGQGPEFLTYFQNEAQLEKSRLLSDRFSAERPKGSFSTLEIQRTEQGDSAMYLCASSGDRVNEQYFGPGTRLTVT.

This clone was counted once. CDR3 sequence reads: CASSLAGEGLGGKNIQYF. CDR3 nucleotides: TGTGCCAGCAGCCTCGCGGGCGAAGGGTTAGGAGGCAAAAACATTCAGTACTTC. The chain uses TRBV9 and TRBJ2-4; TRBD2 might be the D (5 bases). The CDR3 has 18 residues. The germline CDR1 and CDR2 sequences are SGDLS and YYNGEE. The V and J ends lost 4 bases and 3 bases respectively, with 23 bases between them.

The chain joins TRBV28 to TRBJ2-7; D remains ambiguous. The CDR3 loop spans 13 amino acids. Trimming removed 6 bases at V and 3 bases at J, with 12 bases between. Germline V CDR1 and CDR2: MDHEN, SYDVKM. DNA for the CDR3: TGTGCCAGCAGCCCAACCCGTAGCTACGAGCAGTACTTC. Protein sequence: CASSPTRSYEQYF.

This chain joins TRBV28 and TRBJ2-3, with 7 nucleotides matching TRBD2. This CDR3 has 16 amino acids. The J segment lost 4 bases and the V segment lost 4 bases, leaving 11 bases of the junction unmatched. The germline gives CDR1 MDHEN, CDR2 SYDVKM. The CDR3, as DNA: TGTGCCAGCAGTTCTACTAGCGAACTAAACGCAGATACGCAGTATTTT. This gives the protein CASSSTSELNADTQYF.

This sequence joins TRBV15 and TRBJ2-7; D gene ambiguous. The CDR3 runs 13 residues. Between the trimmed V and J ends, which lost 7 bases and 4 bases, there was a span of 14 bases. Looked up from germline, CDR1 is LNHNV and CDR2 is YYDKDF (reference sequence). The CDR3 here is CATKSPYVYEQYF. The CDR3 DNA follows: TGTGCCACCAAAAGCCCCTACGTTTACGAGCAGTACTTC.

V and J are TRBV4-2 and TRBJ1-1; 8 positions agree with TRBD1. Germline loops: CDR1 LGHNA, CDR2 YNFKEQ. The V gene end was trimmed by 5 bases and the J gene end by 4 bases; junction bases not matched to a gene: 6. This CDR3 is built from 14 residues. The CDR3 is CASSLATGGTEAFF. The CDR3 DNA reads as TGTGCCAGCAGCTTAGCTACAGGGGGCACTGAAGCTTTCTTT.